A selection of T cell receptor beta chains follows, all from one sample in a study of CD8 T cells in Susac syndrome. TCRdb independently ran MiXCR on the immunoSEQ multiplex PCR reads; one entry per CDR3 protein. The repertoire holds 200,000 or so distinct CDR3 sequences, with under 97% as singletons. Sequenced input: CD4+ T cells from PBMCs. The receptors shown here come from a human donor with multiple sclerosis. Both conserved end residues are part of each CDR3. The D gene is left open where the match is weak. The size field is filled for only some rows; it gives once, few, many or a size class.

DNA,CDR3,size,D,J,V
TGCGCCAGCAGCCAAGACGGCAGTAACTATGGCTACACCTTC,CASSQDGSNYGYTF,once,.,TRBJ1-2,TRBV4-3
TGTGCCAGTAGGGACAGGGCTCACTCCTACGAGCAGTACTTC,CASRDRAHSYEQYF,.,TRBD1,TRBJ2-7,TRBV19
TGTGCCAGCAGCTCTCAGGGGGGACAGCCCCAGCATTTT,CASSSQGGQPQHF,.,TRBD1,TRBJ1-5,TRBV7-9
TGCGCCAGCAGCCAAACCCCCACGACAGGGTCCACCGGGGAGCTGTTTTTT,CASSQTPTTGSTGELFF,.,TRBD1,TRBJ2-2,TRBV5-1
TGCAGTGCTAGAGACCGGACAGGGGACTATGGCTACACCTTC,CSARDRTGDYGYTF,.,TRBD1,TRBJ1-2,TRBV20-1
TGCAGCGTTGTGCTTGTGACAGGAATCCATGGCTACACCTTC,CSVVLVTGIHGYTF,.,.,TRBJ1-2,TRBV29-1
TGTGCCAGCAGACCCAAAGACAGGGTGAACACTGAAGCTTTCTTT,CASRPKDRVNTEAFF,.,TRBD1,TRBJ1-1,TRBV7-9
TGTGCCAGCAGCCCCGGACAGGGTGAGCAGTACTTC,CASSPGQGEQYF,.,TRBD1,TRBJ2-7,TRBV7-3
TGCAGTGCTAGCACCCCAGCAGGGTTGAAAAACATTCAGTACTTC,CSASTPAGLKNIQYF,.,.,TRBJ2-4,TRBV20-1
TGTGCCAGCAGTTACACGGGGGCGGCCAAAAACATTCAGTACTTC,CASSYTGAAKNIQYF,.,.,TRBJ2-4,TRBV6-5
TGTGCCAGCAGCACCGACAGGGTGCGGACTGAAGCTTTCTTT,CASSTDRVRTEAFF,.,TRBD1,TRBJ1-1,TRBV7-8
TGCAGCGTTGGTAAGACAGGGGGGACTTCCTACGAGCAGTACTTC,CSVGKTGGTSYEQYF,.,TRBD1,TRBJ2-7,TRBV29-1
TGCAGTGCTAGTCGAGCAGGAAGCTCCTACGAGCAGTACTTC,CSASRAGSSYEQYF,.,.,TRBJ2-7,TRBV20-1
TGTGCCAGTAGTATAGCAAGGCTCATGAACACTGAAGCTTTCTTT,CASSIARLMNTEAFF,.,.,TRBJ1-1,TRBV19
TGTGCCTGGACGTCCAAAGATACGCAGTATTTT,CAWTSKDTQYF,.,.,TRBJ2-3,TRBV30
TGTGCCAGCAGCAAAGCCCCGAGTCGGGGGTACAATGAGCAGTTCTTC,CASSKAPSRGYNEQFF,.,.,TRBJ2-1,TRBV9
TGTGCCTGTCCTCCCCCAGGCACCTCGATCGGGCAGCTGTTTTTT,CACPPPGTSIGQLFF,.,.,TRBJ2-2,TRBV30
TGTGCCAGCACTAAGGGCACAGATACGCAGTATTTT,CASTKGTDTQYF,.,.,TRBJ2-3,TRBV12-3/TRBV12-4
TGTGCCAGCAGCCAAGATAGAATCCGCTCCTACGAGCAGTACTTC,CASSQDRIRSYEQYF,.,.,TRBJ2-7,TRBV3-1
TGTGCCAGCAGCGAAACAGGGATGAACACTGAAGCTTTCTTT,CASSETGMNTEAFF,.,.,TRBJ1-1,TRBV27
TGTGCCAGCTCGGGGGGTAGAGAGACCCAGTACTTC,CASSGGRETQYF,once,.,TRBJ2-5,TRBV18
TGTGCCTGGAGCGGGCGACAGCGGGGGGGCAACACAGATACGCAGTATTTT,CAWSGRQRGGNTDTQYF,.,TRBD2,TRBJ2-3,TRBV30
TGTGCCAGCCGACAGGCCCCAGCTGAAAAACTGTTTTTT,CASRQAPAEKLFF,.,.,TRBJ1-4,TRBV2
TGCGCCAGCATTGACACGCTCAACACCGGGGAGCTGTTTTTT,CASIDTLNTGELFF,.,.,TRBJ2-2,TRBV5-1
TGCGCCAGCTCCCAGACAGGATTGAGCTCTGGGGCCAACGTCCTGACTTTC,CASSQTGLSSGANVLTF,once,.,TRBJ2-6,TRBV5-1
TGCAGCGTTGTCCACTCTTTGGGGTACGAGCAGTACTTC,CSVVHSLGYEQYF,.,.,TRBJ2-7,TRBV29-1
TGTGCCAGCAGACCCAAAAATGACAAGAACACTGAAGCTTTCTTT,CASRPKNDKNTEAFF,.,.,TRBJ1-1,TRBV6-5
TGCAGTGCTAGACAGGGGACCTACGAGCAGTACTTC,CSARQGTYEQYF,.,.,TRBJ2-7,TRBV20-1
TGTGCCAGCAGTTCGGGGGGTGAGGCCACAGATACGCAGTATTTT,CASSSGGEATDTQYF,.,TRBD2,TRBJ2-3,TRBV28
TGCAGCGCCGGATCCGGCTACGAGCAGTACTTC,CSAGSGYEQYF,.,.,TRBJ2-7,TRBV29-1
TGCAGTGTAATTGGGGGGGCTAGCACAGATACGCAGTATTTT,CSVIGGASTDTQYF,once,.,TRBJ2-3,TRBV20-1
TGTGCCAGCAGGGGAGATGATCAGCCCCAGCATTTT,CASRGDDQPQHF,.,.,TRBJ1-5,TRBV2
TGTGCCAGCAGCCAAGATGGGACAGGGAGAAATCAGCCCCAGCATTTT,CASSQDGTGRNQPQHF,.,TRBD1,TRBJ1-5,TRBV4-2
TGTGCCAGCAGCTCACAGACAGGGCGGTGGGATAGCAATCAGCCCCAGCATTTT,CASSSQTGRWDSNQPQHF,.,TRBD1,TRBJ1-5,TRBV7-8
TGCAGTACTCATTCGGAGACCCAGTACTTC,CSTHSETQYF,.,.,TRBJ2-5,TRBV20-1
TGTGCCAGCAGCTCGCCGCATTCACCCCTCCACTTT,CASSSPHSPLHF,.,.,TRBJ1-6,TRBV7-9
TGTGCCAGCAGTTATCGGGGCGTTGGGGCCAACGTCCTGACTTTC,CASSYRGVGANVLTF,.,.,TRBJ2-6,TRBV6-5
TGCGCCAGCAGCTTGGCTAGCGGGGGATCAAGCTCCTACAATGAGCAGTTCTTC,CASSLASGGSSSYNEQFF,.,TRBD2,TRBJ2-1,TRBV5-1
TGCAGCGTTATGACAGGGGGCGAGGAAAAACTGTTTTTT,CSVMTGGEEKLFF,.,TRBD1,TRBJ1-4,TRBV29-1
TGCAGTGCCCTTCGACTAGTAGGAGGGATATACGAAGAGACCCAGTACTTC,CSALRLVGGIYEETQYF,.,.,TRBJ2-5,TRBV20-1
TGTGCCAGCAGTTTTCGGGACGCCTCCTACGAGCAGTACTTC,CASSFRDASYEQYF,.,.,TRBJ2-7,TRBV12-3/TRBV12-4
TGTGCCACCAGCAGAGAGGGACTGGATAGAGACAATGAGCAGTTCTTC,CATSREGLDRDNEQFF,.,.,TRBJ2-1,TRBV15
TGTGCCAGCAGCGTAGGACTAGCGCAAGAACAAGAGACCCAGTACTTC,CASSVGLAQEQETQYF,.,TRBD2,TRBJ2-5,TRBV9
TGCGCCAGCAGCCAAGAAAGGGGGCCATATGGCTACACCTTC,CASSQERGPYGYTF,.,TRBD1,TRBJ1-2,TRBV4-1
TGTGCCAGCAGCCCCCCGGGGCCTGGGGCCAACGTCCTGACTTTC,CASSPPGPGANVLTF,.,.,TRBJ2-6,TRBV12-3/TRBV12-4
TGTGCCAGTAACCTGATGGCCTTCGGTGAGCAGTTCTTC,CASNLMAFGEQFF,.,.,TRBJ2-1,TRBV7-2